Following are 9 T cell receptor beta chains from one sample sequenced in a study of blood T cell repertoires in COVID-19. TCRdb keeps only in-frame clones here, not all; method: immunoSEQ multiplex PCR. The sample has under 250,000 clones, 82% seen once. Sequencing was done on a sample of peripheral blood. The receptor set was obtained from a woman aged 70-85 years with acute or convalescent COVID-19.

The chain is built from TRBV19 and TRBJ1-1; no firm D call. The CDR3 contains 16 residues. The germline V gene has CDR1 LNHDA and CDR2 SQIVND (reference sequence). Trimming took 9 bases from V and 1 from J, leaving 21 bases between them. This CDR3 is CASESPLGLANTEAFF. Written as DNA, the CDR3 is TGTGCCAGCGAAAGCCCCTTAGGACTGGCGAACACTGAAGCTTTCTTT.

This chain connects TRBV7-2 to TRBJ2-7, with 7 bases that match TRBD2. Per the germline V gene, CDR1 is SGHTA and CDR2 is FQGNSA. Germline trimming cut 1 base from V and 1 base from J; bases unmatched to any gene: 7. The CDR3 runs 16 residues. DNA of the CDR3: TGTGCCAGCAGCTTAGACGCCCTGGGGGGGTCCTACGAGCAGTACTTC. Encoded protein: CASSLDALGGSYEQYF.

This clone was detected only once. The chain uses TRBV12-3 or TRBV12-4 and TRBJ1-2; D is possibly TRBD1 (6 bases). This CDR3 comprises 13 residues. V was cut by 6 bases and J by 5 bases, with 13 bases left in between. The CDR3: CASSSTGSYGYTF. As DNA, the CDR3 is TGTGCCAGCAGCTCGACAGGCTCTTATGGCTACACCTTC.

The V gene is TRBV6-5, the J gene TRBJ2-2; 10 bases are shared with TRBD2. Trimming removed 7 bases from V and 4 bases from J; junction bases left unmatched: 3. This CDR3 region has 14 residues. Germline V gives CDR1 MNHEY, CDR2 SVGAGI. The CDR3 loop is CASTLAGATGELFF. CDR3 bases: TGTGCCAGCACCCTAGCGGGGGCCACCGGGGAGCTGTTTTTT.

CDR3 residues: CASSYSISSSYGYTF. The CDR3 bases are TGTGCCAGCAGTTACTCGATTAGCTCATCCTATGGCTACACCTTC. The V gene is TRBV6-2 or TRBV6-3, the J gene TRBJ1-2, with D hard to call. Per the germline V gene, CDR1 is MNHEY and CDR2 is SVGEGT. V was pared by 0 bases and J by 4 bases, with 12 bases between. CDR3 length equals 15 residues.

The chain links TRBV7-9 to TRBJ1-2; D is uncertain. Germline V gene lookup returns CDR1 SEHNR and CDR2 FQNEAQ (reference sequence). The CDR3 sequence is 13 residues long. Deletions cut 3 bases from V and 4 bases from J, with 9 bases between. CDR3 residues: CASSFQNLYGYTF. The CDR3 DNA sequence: TGTGCCAGCAGCTTCCAGAATCTCTATGGCTACACCTTC.

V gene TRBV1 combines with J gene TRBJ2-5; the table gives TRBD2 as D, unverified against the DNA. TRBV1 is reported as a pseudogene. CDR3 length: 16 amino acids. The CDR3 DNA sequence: TGCACCAGCAGCCAAGAACGGGACTTAGGACAAGAGACCCAGTACTTC. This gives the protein CTSSQERDLGQETQYF.

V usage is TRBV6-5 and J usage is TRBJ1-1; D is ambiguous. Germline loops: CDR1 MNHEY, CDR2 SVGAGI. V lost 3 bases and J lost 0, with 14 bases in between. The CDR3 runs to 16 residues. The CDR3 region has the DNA TGTGCCAGCAGTTATCAGAGGCAGCCCATGAACACTGAAGCTTTCTTT. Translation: CASSYQRQPMNTEAFF.

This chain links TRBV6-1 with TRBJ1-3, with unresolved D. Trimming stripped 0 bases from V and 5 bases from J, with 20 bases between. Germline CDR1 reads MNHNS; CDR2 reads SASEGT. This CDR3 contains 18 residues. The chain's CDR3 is CASSEASAGRNSRNTIYF. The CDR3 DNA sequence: TGTGCCAGCAGTGAAGCCTCCGCGGGCCGGAACAGCAGAAACACCATATATTTT.